This TCR beta chain was captured by sequencing in a study of T cell repertoires in cytomegalovirus infection. Study information: Matching HLA type, along with CMV infection, was indicated by public TCR beta signatures.

TCRdb reprocessed the reads with MiXCR, giving one entry per CDR3 protein. The table has about 490,000 distinct CDR3 sequences, 26% seen once. The origin of this receptor is a human donor in good health (CMV status not recorded). Some clones in this sample may be carry-over from other donors' samples. The sequencing input was PBMCs.

The CDR3 nucleotides are TGTGCCAGCAATTGGCAGATGAATTCACCCCTCCACTTT. Its protein is CASNWQMNSPLHF. The V call is TRBV2, the J call TRBJ1-6, with unresolved D. The CDR3 sequence is 13 residues long. Germline CDR1 SNHLY, CDR2 FYNNEI. V was pared by 7 bases and J by 7 bases, with 11 bases between.